One and the same sample provided the 21 T cell receptor beta chains below, sequenced in a study of CD8 T cells in ankylosing spondylitis. TCRdb fed the 5' RACE reads into MiXCR, producing one record per CDR3 protein. The sample shows approximately 250,000 distinct CDR3 sequences, approximately 30% of them seen only once. Material for sequencing was blood, either unsorted or a sorted T cell fraction (not recorded which). The receptors derive from a male donor with ankylosing spondylitis or in good health (not recorded which).

The chain employs TRBV20-1 and TRBJ2-3, with 8 bases that match TRBD2. The CDR3 loop spans 14 amino acids. CDR1 and CDR2 (germline): DFQATT, SNEGSKA (reference sequence). The chain's CDR3 is CSALAGGGGVTQYF. DNA for the CDR3: TGCAGCGCCCTAGCGGGCGGGGGAGGAGTTACGCAGTATTTT.

About this clonotype: Sequence at one end of the junction differs from germline and may be a read error. The chain joins TRBV20-1 to TRBJ1-6, with no clear D. The CDR3 runs to 12 residues. Germline V lookup: CDR1 DFQATT, CDR2 SNEGSKA (reference sequence). CDR3 DNA: TGCAGTGCTACAAGCCGACAAGGAGCCCGGTCCTTT. Protein sequence: CSATSRQGARSF.

There are a few counts of this clonotype. V usage is TRBV29-1 and J usage is TRBJ2-2; D is unresolved. V lost 2 bases and J 3 bases, leaving 13 bases between the germline ends. The CDR3 is made up of 15 amino acids. The germline V gene has CDR1 SQVTM and CDR2 ANQGSEA. CDR3 loop: CSVEKGTGDTGELFF. CDR3 DNA sequence: TGCAGCGTTGAAAAAGGAACTGGGGACACCGGGGAGCTGTTTTTT.

This clonotype was counted between two and nine times. The chain uses TRBV12-3 or TRBV12-4 and TRBJ2-3; D possibly corresponds to TRBD1 (5 bases). V was trimmed by 5 bases and J by 3 bases, leaving 9 bases between them. The CDR3 runs to 13 residues. For the CDR3, the DNA is TGTGCCAGCAGTCCGCGACAGACAGATACGCAGTATTTT. Encoded protein: CASSPRQTDTQYF.

This clonotype was observed a handful of times. The chain uses TRBV11-2 and TRBJ2-7; TRBD2 matches at 13 bases. The J segment lost 1 base and the V segment lost 1 base, leaving 1 base of the junction unmatched. This CDR3 is 16 amino acids long. The germline V gene has CDR1 SGHAT and CDR2 FQNNGV. CDR3 amino acids: CASSLGLAGGSYEQYF. The CDR3 DNA follows: TGTGCCAGCAGCTTAGGACTAGCGGGGGGATCCTACGAGCAGTACTTC.

This clonotype has only a few counts. This chain joins TRBV20-1 and TRBJ2-5; 8 bases are a match to TRBD2. The CDR3 has 15 amino acids. The germline V gene has CDR1 DFQATT and CDR2 SNEGSKA (reference sequence). J was trimmed by 4 bases and V by 2 bases; bases with no gene match: 9. The CDR3 loop is CSARSPGGRVETQYF. In nucleotides, the CDR3 is TGCAGTGCTAGATCCCCGGGGGGGCGTGTAGAGACCCAGTACTTC.

This clonotype occurred a few times. V usage is TRBV9 and J usage is TRBJ2-3; TRBD2 might be the D (6 bases). In germline, CDR1 is SGDLS, CDR2 YYNGEE. The V gene lost 6 bases and the J gene lost 0 bases, with 14 bases spanning the gap. The CDR3 is 15 residues long. The CDR3 region is CASTLRGVSTDTQYF. In DNA form, the CDR3 reads TGTGCCAGCACCCTACGCGGGGTGAGCACAGATACGCAGTATTTT.

V and J are TRBV7-2 and TRBJ2-1; a possible D gene is TRBD1 (6 bases). Deletions cut 1 base from V and 8 bases from J, with 18 bases between. Germline CDR1 is SGHTA and CDR2 is FQGNSA. The CDR3 has 16 residues. CDR3 DNA: TGTGCCAGCAGCTTAGTTGGGGGCGTCCCGTCAGATGAGCAGTTCTTC. Amino acid sequence: CASSLVGGVPSDEQFF.

This chain uses TRBV9 with TRBJ1-1; a possible D gene is TRBD1 (6 bases). V was pared by 4 bases and J by 1 base, with 14 bases between. This CDR3 region has 15 residues. In germline, CDR1 is SGDLS, CDR2 YYNGEE. The chain's CDR3 is CASSPFGGQNTEAFF. The CDR3 DNA reads TGTGCCAGCAGCCCCTTCGGGGGACAGAACACTGAAGCTTTCTTT.

The chain uses TRBV7-9 and TRBJ2-5; D is uncertain. CDR1 and CDR2 (germline): SEHNR, FQNEAQ (reference sequence). V lost 3 bases, J lost 5 bases, and 10 bases lay in between. The CDR3 is 13 residues long. CDR3 coding DNA: TGTGCCAGCAGCTTCAGGAGTAGGGAGACCCAGTACTTC. It encodes CASSFRSRETQYF.

This clonotype was detected ten times or more. The chain joins TRBV20-1 to TRBJ2-7, with 13 bases lining up with TRBD2. Germline CDR1 DFQATT, CDR2 SNEGSKA (reference sequence). The ends lost 3 bases at V and 3 bases at J; junction bases unmatched: 5. CDR3 length: 15 residues. The CDR3 nucleotides are TGCAGTGCTAGGGGGACTAGCGGGGACGACTACGAGCAGTACTTC. Translating gives CSARGTSGDDYEQYF.

V and J are TRBV29-1 and TRBJ2-5, with no clear D. Between the trimmed V and J ends, which lost 2 bases and 2 bases, there was a span of 9 bases. CDR1 SQVTM and CDR2 ANQGSEA come from the germline V gene. This CDR3 contains 13 residues. The CDR3 protein is CSVEQVLQETQYF. In DNA, the CDR3 is TGCAGCGTTGAACAGGTGTTGCAAGAGACCCAGTACTTC.

This clonotype was detected a few times. V usage is TRBV20-1 and J usage is TRBJ2-3; D unresolved. This CDR3 contains 14 residues. Trimming removed 1 base from V and 2 bases from J, with 10 bases in between. Germline CDR1 DFQATT, CDR2 SNEGSKA (reference sequence). Written as DNA, the CDR3 is TGCAGTGCTAGAGTAAGGACCAACACAGATACGCAGTATTTT. Protein: CSARVRTNTDTQYF.

Only a few counts were recorded for this clonotype. The genes are TRBV10-3 and TRBJ2-6, with TRBD2 matching 7 bases. Trimming removed 4 bases from V and 3 bases from J; junction bases left unmatched: 6. Per germline, CDR1 ENHRY and CDR2 SYGVKD. The CDR3 contains 16 residues. The CDR3 loop reads CAISAREGGGANVLTF. The DNA for the CDR3 is TGTGCCATCAGTGCCAGGGAGGGAGGTGGGGCCAACGTCCTGACTTTC.

This sequence joins TRBV6-5 and TRBJ1-5, with unresolved D. The CDR3 totals 14 residues. CDR1 is MNHEY, CDR2 SVGAGI, per germline. The ends were cut back, 0 bases at V and 3 bases at J, with 6 bases in the middle. This CDR3 is CASSYSGYNQPQHF. The CDR3 nucleotides are TGTGCCAGCAGTTACTCAGGTTACAATCAGCCCCAGCATTTT.

The chain employs TRBV5-1 and TRBJ2-5; tentative D call: TRBD1 (6 bases). The CDR3 has 15 amino acids. Germline loops: CDR1 SGHRS, CDR2 YFSETQ. V was pared by 0 bases and J by 0 bases, with 9 bases between. The CDR3 protein is CASSLVGTNQETQYF. CDR3 coding DNA: TGCGCCAGCAGCTTGGTCGGGACAAACCAAGAGACCCAGTACTTC.

This clonotype has only a few counts. The gene calls are TRBV12-3 or TRBV12-4 and TRBJ2-7; 9 nucleotides align to TRBD1. This CDR3 comprises 14 residues. Germline trimming cut 5 bases from V and 1 base from J; bases unmatched to any gene: 3. CDR3 residues: CASSIGTGSYEQYF. DNA for the CDR3: TGTGCCAGCAGTATCGGGACAGGGTCCTACGAGCAGTACTTC.

This clonotype was observed a handful of times. The rearrangement joins TRBV6-5 to TRBJ2-7; D possibly uses TRBD1 or TRBD2 (6 bases each). Trimming left V 0 bases short and J 5 bases short, with 11 bases between. Germline-derived CDR1 and CDR2 are MNHEY and SVGAGI. This CDR3 has 14 residues. The CDR3 nucleotides are TGTGCCAGCAGTTACTCCGTCGGGGGCGACGAGCAGTACTTC. As protein: CASSYSVGGDEQYF.

V and J are TRBV12-3 or TRBV12-4 and TRBJ2-7; D is ambiguous. V shed 3 bases and J shed 6 bases, with 12 bases lying between them. The CDR3 totals 13 residues. The CDR3 region is CASSFSASAEQYF. CDR3 sequence (DNA): TGTGCCAGCAGTTTTTCGGCCTCGGCCGAGCAGTACTTC.

This sequence joins TRBV10-3 and TRBJ2-1; tentative D call: TRBD2 (7 bases). V was trimmed by 4 bases and J by 5 bases, leaving 15 bases between them. Germline assignment: CDR1 ENHRY and CDR2 SYGVKD. The CDR3 sequence is 15 residues long. The CDR3 is CAISVGRGGDNEQFF. The CDR3 bases are TGTGCCATCAGTGTGGGGCGAGGGGGGGACAATGAGCAGTTCTTC.

V is TRBV4-2 and J is TRBJ1-6, with D uncertain. V was pared by 1 base and J by 4 bases, with 14 bases between. The CDR3 length is 17 residues. CDR1 and CDR2 from the germline V gene are LGHNA and YNFKEQ. CDR3: CASSQGEPTPYNSPLHF. The CDR3 DNA is TGTGCCAGCAGCCAAGGAGAGCCCACCCCTTATAATTCACCCCTCCACTTT.